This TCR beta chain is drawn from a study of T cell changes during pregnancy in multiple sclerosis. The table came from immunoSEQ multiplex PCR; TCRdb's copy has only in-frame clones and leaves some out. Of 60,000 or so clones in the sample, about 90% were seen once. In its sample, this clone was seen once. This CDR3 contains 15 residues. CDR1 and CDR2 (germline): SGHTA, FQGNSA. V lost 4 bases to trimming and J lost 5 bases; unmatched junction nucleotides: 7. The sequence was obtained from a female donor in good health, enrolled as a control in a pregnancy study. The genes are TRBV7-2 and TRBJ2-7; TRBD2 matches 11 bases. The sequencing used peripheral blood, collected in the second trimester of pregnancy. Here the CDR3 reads CASSSTSGVLNEQYF. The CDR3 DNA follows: TGTGCCAGCAGCTCGACTAGCGGGGTCCTAAACGAGCAGTACTTC.